What follows describes a single T cell receptor (beta chain). This record belongs to a study of blood T cell repertoires in COVID-19. Study at large: Some COVID-19 samples were acute and others convalescent; all came from the United States, Italy and Spain. Sample material is recorded as cDNA or gDNA derived from T cells, B-cell-depleted T cells, or PBMCs.

This CDR3 has 16 amino acids. V lost 1 base and J lost 1, with 11 bases in between. Per the germline V gene, CDR1 is SGHRS and CDR2 is YFSETQ. Original methodology: Counts of nucleated cells, estimated from reference gene primer amplification, were obtained. Some clones are missing from TCRdb's copy, which holds only in-frame ones; the method was immunoSEQ multiplex PCR. Clone size and the V and J calls come from that table; the DNA yielded D and trimming. The sample has more than 55,000 clones; roughly 71% are singletons. The TCR was taken from a woman in her forties or fifties with active or convalescent COVID-19. The chain carries TRBV5-1 and TRBJ1-4; D call uncertain. Sequencing was performed on peripheral blood. DNA of the CDR3: TGCGCCAGCAGCTTGCGAACGGCGGGAACTAATGAAAAACTGTTTTTT. Protein: CASSLRTAGTNEKLFF. Combining the CDR3 with reference TRBV5-1 and TRBJ1-4 gives the whole variable domain KAGVTQTPRYLIKTRGQQVTLSCSPISGHRSVSWYQQTPGQGLQFLFEYFSETQRNKGNFPGRFSGRQFSNSRSEMNVSTLELGDSALYLCASSLRTAGTNEKLFFGSGTQLSVL.